This T cell receptor (beta chain) was captured by sequencing in a study of OX40 agonist ivuxolimab in advanced cancers. Study as a whole: Patients received the agonistic anti-OX40 (CD134) antibody ivuxolimab. Three patients, one with hepatocellular carcinoma and two with cutaneous melanoma, achieved partial responses.

Repertoires were generated with immunoSEQ multiplex PCR, while TCRdb's copy carries only in-frame clones and drops some. The table shows 25,000 to 35,000 clones, with around 83% occurring only once. Patients were ruled out by autoimmune disease history or systemic immunosuppression. This CDR3 has 20 amino acids. Germline V lookup: CDR1 MNHEY, CDR2 SMNVEV (reference sequence). V was trimmed by 8 bases and J by 3 bases, leaving 29 bases between them. The source of this sequence is an adult with an advanced solid tumor such as melanoma, head and neck, liver or kidney cancer. V and J are TRBV27 and TRBJ2-6; TRBD1 might be the D (6 bases). Specimen: CD4+ or CD8+ T cells sorted from blood, collected in a trial of the OX40 agonist ivuxolimab. CDR3: CASGPIVVAGERLGANVLTF. Here the CDR3 DNA reads TGTGCCAGCGGCCCCATTGTAGTGGCAGGGGAAAGACTTGGGGCCAACGTCCTGACTTTC.